One TCR beta chain is described in this entry. Produced via immunoSEQ multiplex PCR; TCRdb's table is partial and in-frame only. This table has under 300,000 clones, 70% to 85% appearing once. The sample is drawn from a study of blood T cell repertoires in COVID-19. Specimen: peripheral blood. The source is a woman between 35 and 50 years old with active or convalescent COVID-19.

The chain's CDR3 is CASSLRGLGTEAFF. The CDR3 nucleotides read TGTGCCAGCAGCTTGAGAGGGCTGGGTACTGAAGCTTTCTTT. This rearrangement joins TRBV5-4 to TRBJ1-1, with unresolved D. V was cut by 1 base and J by 5 bases, with 12 bases left in between. Germline assignment: CDR1 SGHNT and CDR2 YYREEE (reference sequence). The CDR3 loop spans 14 amino acids.